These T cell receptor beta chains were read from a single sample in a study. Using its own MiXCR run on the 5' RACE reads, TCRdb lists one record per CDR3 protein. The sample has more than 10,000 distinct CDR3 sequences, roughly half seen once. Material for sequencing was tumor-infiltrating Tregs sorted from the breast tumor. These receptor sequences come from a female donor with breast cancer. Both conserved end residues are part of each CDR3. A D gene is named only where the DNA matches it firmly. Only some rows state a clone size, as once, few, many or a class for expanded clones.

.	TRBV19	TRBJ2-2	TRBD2	CASRHRWREGHLGTGELFF	TGTGCCAGTAGACATAGGTGGAGGGAGGGGCACTTAGGCACCGGGGAGCTGTTTTTT
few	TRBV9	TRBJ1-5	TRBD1	CASSGTGGADQPQHF	TGTGCCAGCAGCGGGACAGGGGGCGCAGATCAGCCCCAGCATTTT
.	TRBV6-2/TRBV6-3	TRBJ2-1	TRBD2	CASREAGYTSKQFF	TGTGCCAGCAGGGAAGCGGGGTACACCTCGAAGCAGTTCTTC
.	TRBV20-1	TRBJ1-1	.	CSAYQATEAFF	TGCAGTGCTTACCAGGCGACTGAAGCTTTCTTT
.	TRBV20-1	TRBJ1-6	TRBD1	CSARTGEYNSPLHF	TGCAGTGCTCGAACAGGGGAATATAATTCACCCCTCCACTTT
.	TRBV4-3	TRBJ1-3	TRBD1	CASSQVRDRSGNTIYF	TGCGCCAGCAGCCAAGTTCGGGACAGGTCTGGAAACACCATATATTTT
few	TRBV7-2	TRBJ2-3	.	CASSLVASGTDTQYF	TGTGCCAGCAGCTTAGTTGCAAGCGGTACAGATACGCAGTATTTT
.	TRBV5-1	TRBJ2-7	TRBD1	CASSLVQGSSYEQYF	TGCGCCAGCAGCTTGGTACAGGGGAGCTCCTACGAGCAGTACTTC
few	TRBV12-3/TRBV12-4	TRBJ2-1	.	CASSLGRRANEQFF	TGTGCCAGCAGTTTAGGGCGCAGGGCCAATGAGCAGTTCTTC
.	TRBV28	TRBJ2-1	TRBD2	CASSLLGSGGNEQFF	TGTGCCAGCAGTCTACTCGGCAGCGGGGGTAATGAGCAGTTCTTC
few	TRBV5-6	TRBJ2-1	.	CASSSQTFYRGDEQFF	TGTGCCAGCAGCTCACAAACTTTTTATAGGGGAGATGAGCAGTTCTTC
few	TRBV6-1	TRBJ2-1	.	CASSESFGHGLF	TGTGCCAGCAGTGAGTCTTTTGGCCATGGGCTCTTC
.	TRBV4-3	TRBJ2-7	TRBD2	CASSQISSGTKYEQYF	TGTGCCAGCAGCCAAATCAGTAGCGGGACAAAGTACGAGCAGTACTTC
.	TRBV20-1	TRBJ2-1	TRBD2	CSARRGLAGVNEQFF	TGCAGTGCTAGGAGGGGATTAGCGGGAGTGAATGAGCAGTTCTTC
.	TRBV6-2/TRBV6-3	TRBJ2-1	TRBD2	CASSELAGLYNEQFF	TGTGCCAGCAGTGAACTAGCGGGACTTTACAATGAGCAGTTCTTC
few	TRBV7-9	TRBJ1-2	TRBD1	CASSLAQQGDYGYTF	TGTGCCAGCAGCTTAGCCCAACAGGGGGACTATGGCTACACCTTC
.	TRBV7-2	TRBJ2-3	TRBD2	CASSLAWREQSDTQYF	TGTGCCAGCAGCTTAGCGTGGCGGGAGCAGTCAGATACGCAGTATTTT
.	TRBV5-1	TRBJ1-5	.	CASSLGVNQPQHF	TGCGCCAGCAGCTTGGGGGTCAATCAGCCCCAGCATTTT
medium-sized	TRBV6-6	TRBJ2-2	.	CASSYSGTIANTGELFF	TGTGCCAGCAGTTACTCCGGGACAATCGCGAACACCGGGGAGCTGTTTTTT
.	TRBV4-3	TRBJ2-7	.	CASSQVVAGSYEQYF	TGCGCCAGCAGCCAAGTAGTGGCGGGATCCTACGAGCAGTACTTC
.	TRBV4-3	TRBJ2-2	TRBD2	CASSQESAGLGYTGELFF	TGCGCCAGCAGCCAAGAAAGTGCCGGACTAGGGTACACCGGGGAGCTGTTTTTT
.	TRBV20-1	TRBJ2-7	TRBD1	CSARDADRAVYEQYF	TGCAGTGCTAGAGACGCGGACAGGGCGGTGTACGAGCAGTACTTC
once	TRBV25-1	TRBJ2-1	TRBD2	CASSDPGLAGGPFSSYEQFF	TGTGCCAGCAGTGATCCCGGACTAGCGGGAGGGCCATTCAGTTCATATGAGCAGTTCTTC
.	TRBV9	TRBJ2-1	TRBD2	CASSVTPSGSLYNEQFF	TGTGCCAGCAGCGTTACCCCCAGCGGGAGCCTCTACAATGAGCAGTTCTTC
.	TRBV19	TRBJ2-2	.	CASNIAGTGELFF	TGTGCCAGTAACATCGCAGGGACCGGGGAGCTGTTTTTT
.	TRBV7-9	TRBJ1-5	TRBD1	CASSFQGAQPQHF	TGTGCCAGCAGCTTTCAGGGGGCTCAGCCCCAGCATTTT
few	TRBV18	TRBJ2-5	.	CASSPPGQSQETQYF	TGTGCCAGCTCACCACCCGGACAAAGCCAAGAGACCCAGTACTTC
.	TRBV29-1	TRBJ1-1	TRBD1	CSVAQTGLNTEAFF	TGCAGCGTTGCCCAGACAGGGTTGAACACTGAAGCTTTCTTT
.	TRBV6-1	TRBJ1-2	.	CASSVGFWIQLRVRQTTGNGYTF	TGTGCCAGCAGTGTAGGTTTTTGGATACAACTACGGGTTCGGCAAACTACAGGGAATGGCTACACCTTC
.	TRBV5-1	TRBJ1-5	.	CASGSGPRSNQPQHF	TGCGCCAGCGGCTCGGGACCTCGCAGCAATCAGCCCCAGCATTTT
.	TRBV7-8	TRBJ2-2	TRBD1	CASSTQGLDTGELFF	TGTGCCAGCAGCACACAGGGGCTCGACACCGGGGAGCTGTTTTTT
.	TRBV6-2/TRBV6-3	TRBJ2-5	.	CASSWDPGETQYF	TGTGCCAGCAGTTGGGATCCCGGGGAGACCCAGTACTTC
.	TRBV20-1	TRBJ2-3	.	CSAKTGDTQYF	TGCAGTGCTAAAACAGGAGATACGCAGTATTTT
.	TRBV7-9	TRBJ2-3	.	CASSLVVDTQYF	TGTGCCAGCAGCTTAGTAGTGGATACGCAGTATTTT
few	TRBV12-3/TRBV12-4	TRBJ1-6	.	CASSLASSYNSPLHF	TGTGCCAGCAGTTTGGCCAGCTCCTATAATTCACCCCTCCACTTT
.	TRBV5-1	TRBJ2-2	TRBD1	CASSSHRDRGSGTGELFF	TGCGCCAGCAGCTCGCACCGGGACAGGGGGTCGGGCACCGGGGAGCTGTTTTTT
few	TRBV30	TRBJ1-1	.	CAWSLQGSTEAFF	TGTGCCTGGAGCCTACAGGGTTCCACTGAAGCTTTCTTT
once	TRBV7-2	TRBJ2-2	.	CASSLAAGRLTGELFF	TGTGCCAGCAGCTTAGCCGCTGGACGGCTTACCGGGGAGCTGTTTTTT
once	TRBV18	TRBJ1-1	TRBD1	CASSPRRGLRSGTEAFF	TGTGCCAGCTCACCACGAAGGGGGCTAAGGTCGGGCACTGAAGCTTTCTTT
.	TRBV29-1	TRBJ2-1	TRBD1	CSVEGQGAAMGEQFF	TGCAGCGTTGAGGGGCAGGGGGCGGCGATGGGTGAGCAGTTCTTC
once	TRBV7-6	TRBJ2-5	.	CASSLVGETQYF	TGTGCCAGCAGCTTAGTGGGGGAGACCCAGTACTTC
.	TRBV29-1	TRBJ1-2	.	CSVEAFDYTF	TGCAGCGTTGAGGCTTTCGACTACACCTTC
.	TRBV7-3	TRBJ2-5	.	CASSRGAGETQYF	TGTGCCAGCAGCCGGGGGGCTGGGGAGACCCAGTACTTC